This T cell receptor beta chain was sequenced in a study of CD8 T cells in Susac syndrome. At the level of the study: Sequencing included Susac syndrome patients, 5 or 6 of them with active disease and roughly eight in remission. Intravenous immunoglobulin alone or corticosteroids were being given to patients with Susac syndrome at blood draw, unless they were therapy-naive.

Germline-derived CDR1 and CDR2 are SGHAT and FQNNGV. The CDR3 runs 13 residues. Trimming cost V 5 bases and J 5 bases, with 9 bases left between them. Reverse transcription used roughly 0.5 to 1 ug RNA and random hexamers. The immunoSEQ assay covered 54 Vbeta and 13 Jbeta segments for CDR3. TCRdb re-called the immunoSEQ multiplex PCR reads with MiXCR, one entry per CDR3 protein. The data hold some 96,000 distinct CDR3 sequences, with just under 95% observed a single time. CD8+ and CD4+ T cells circulating in blood were sequenced for TCR beta. This receptor was identified in a human donor with Susac syndrome. Sequenced input: CD4+ T cells from PBMCs. The gene calls are TRBV11-2 and TRBJ2-2; D remains unclear. The CDR3 spells CASSPQRTGELFF. In DNA form, the CDR3 reads TGTGCCAGCAGCCCTCAAAGGACCGGGGAGCTGTTTTTT.